What follows is one T cell receptor (beta chain) and its context. With 5 bases clipped from V and 2 bases from J, the junction kept 12 bases outside the gene matches. CDR3 length: 17 amino acids. From germline, CDR1 is ENHRY and CDR2 SYGVKD. PCR involved 60 Vbeta and 13 Jbeta primers. TCRdb's table, derived via immunoSEQ multiplex PCR, lists solely in-frame clones and lacks some. The table includes around 120,000 clones, over 70% detected once. The sample comes from a study of cytomegalovirus exposure and HLA in healthy donors. About the study: T cells numbering about 200 million yielded approximately 120 million unique TCR beta sequences in an earlier analysis.

V is TRBV10-3 and J is TRBJ2-7; 10 bases align to TRBD1. The sequenced sample consisted of PBMCs. The TCR sequence derives from a woman aged 50 to 60 in good health and CMV-seropositive. The CDR3 here is CAISPVPDRGYTYEQYF. Here the CDR3 DNA reads TGTGCCATCAGTCCCGTACCGGACAGGGGGTATACCTACGAGCAGTACTTC.